The 3 T cell receptor beta chains below were found in one sample sequenced in a study of T-cell reconstitution after alpha-beta-depleted transplantation in children (dated by TCRdb to about 2016). The treatment or condition label of this sample denotes: allogeneic hematopoietic cell transplantation with graft depleted of TCRalphabeta T cells and CD19 B cells. Receptor libraries were prepared by PCR. Data came from an Illumina HiSeq 2500. Molecular barcoding was employed in the preparation of TCR libraries, with unique molecular identifiers being used to normalize TCRbeta repertoire quantification. TCRdb passed the public sequencing reads through fastp at Q25 and MiXCR, retaining productive beta sequences. Rows are unified per CDR3 protein, each entry keeping the most common DNA and genes. The sample data list about 200,000 distinct CDR3 sequences, and over 15% of these were observed just once. The ten most abundant clones make up approximately 40% of the sample.

The sample consisted of PBMCs, mostly from graft donor cells, taken 360 days after TCRalphabeta/CD19-depleted stem cell transplant. The receptors originated from a male patient between 2 and 10 years old who had a stem cell transplant for acute lymphoblastic leukemia, so the T cells may come from the graft donor.

The sample holds a few counts of this clonotype. The rearrangement uses TRBV12-3 or TRBV12-4 and TRBJ2-1, with TRBD2 matching over 11 bases. The J segment lost 6 bases and the V segment lost 6 bases, leaving 13 bases of the junction unmatched. The CDR3 is 17 amino acids. The chain's CDR3 is CASSSRLAGPGVNEQFF. Here the CDR3 DNA reads TGTGCCAGCAGCTCCCGACTAGCGGGGCCCGGGGTCAATGAGCAGTTCTTC.

The J gene is TRBJ1-1, the V gene TRBV20-1; TRBD1 is a possible D gene (6 bases). The germline V gene has CDR1 DFQATT and CDR2 SNEGSKA (reference sequence). The CDR3 is made up of 14 amino acids. Between the trimmed V and J ends, which lost 6 bases and 10 bases, there was a span of 24 bases. The CDR3 loop is CSAGVRDTRRRAFF. CDR3 coding DNA: TGCAGTGCCGGGGTACGGGACACCAGAAGGAGAGCTTTCTTT.

This clonotype came up a few times. The chain joins TRBV2 to TRBJ2-2, with D uncertain. The V gene's germline CDR1 is SNHLY and CDR2 FYNNEI. The CDR3 runs to 13 residues. Trimming took 6 bases from V and 2 from J, leaving 7 bases between them. CDR3 protein: CASRAPNTGELFF. DNA for the CDR3: TGTGCCAGCAGGGCCCCTAACACCGGGGAGCTGTTTTTT.